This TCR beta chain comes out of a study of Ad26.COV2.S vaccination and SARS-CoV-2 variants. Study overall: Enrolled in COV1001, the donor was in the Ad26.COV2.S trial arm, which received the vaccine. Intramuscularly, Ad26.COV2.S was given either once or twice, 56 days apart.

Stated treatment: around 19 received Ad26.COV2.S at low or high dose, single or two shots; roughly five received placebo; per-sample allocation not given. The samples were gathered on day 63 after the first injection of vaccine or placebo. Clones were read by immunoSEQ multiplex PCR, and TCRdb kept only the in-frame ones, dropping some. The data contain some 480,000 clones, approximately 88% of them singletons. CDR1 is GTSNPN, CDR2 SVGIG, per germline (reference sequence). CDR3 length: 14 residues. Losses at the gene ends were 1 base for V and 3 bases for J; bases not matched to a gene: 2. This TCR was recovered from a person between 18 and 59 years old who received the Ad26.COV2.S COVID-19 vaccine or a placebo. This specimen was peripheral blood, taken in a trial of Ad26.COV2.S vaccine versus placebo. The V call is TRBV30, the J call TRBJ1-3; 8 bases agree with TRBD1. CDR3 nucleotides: TGTGCCTGGAGTGGCAGGGGGCTTGGAAACACCATATATTTT. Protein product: CAWSGRGLGNTIYF.